The 2 T cell receptor beta chains below come from one sample, sequenced in a study of TIL therapy for anti-PD-1-resistant metastatic lung cancer. Described time point: pre-treatment sample, taken before nivolumab and TIL therapy. The libraries were made with immunoSEQ v3. Sequencing was performed with immunoSEQ multiplex PCR; in TCRdb, only in-frame clones are kept and a portion is missing. The data hold about 60,000 clones, with under 75% observed a single time. This material consisted of blood, taken at baseline. Receptors originate from a person aged 25 to 85 with non-small cell lung cancer.

This clone was seen more than once but under ten times. This chain links TRBV11-2 with TRBJ2-5; possibly TRBD1 for D (6 bases). This CDR3 spans 12 amino acids. Trimming left V 2 bases short and J 5 bases short, with 6 bases between. CDR1 is SGHAT, CDR2 FQNNGV, per germline. The CDR3, as DNA: TGTGCCAGCAGCTTACAGGGGGAGACCCAGTACTTC. This translates into CASSLQGETQYF.

This chain's CDR3 is CATSRGTSGGADTQYF. CDR3 nucleotides: TGTGCCACCAGCAGAGGGACTAGCGGGGGGGCAGATACGCAGTATTTT. This sequence joins TRBV15 and TRBJ2-3; TRBD2 matches 15 bases. The CDR3 sequence is 16 residues long. Germline values: CDR1 LNHNV, CDR2 YYDKDF (reference sequence). V lost 1 base and J lost 4; bases outside the gene matches: 0.